Below are 32 T cell receptor beta chains sequenced from a single sample in a study of T-cell memory formation after mild COVID-19. Via MiXCR, TCRdb re-called the 5' RACE reads, giving one row per CDR3 protein. The sample includes some 600,000 distinct CDR3 sequences, around 15% of them seen just once. Sequenced input: PBMCs or a T cell subset sorted from them (not recorded which). These receptors were obtained from an adult woman who had mild COVID-19 (a few samples of this study predate the infection). Cell type and time point are not known.

This clonotype has at least ten counts. The chain is built from TRBV7-9 and TRBJ2-2; D gene ambiguous. The CDR3 extends over 12 amino acids. Germline V gene lookup returns CDR1 SEHNR and CDR2 FQNEAQ (reference sequence). V dropped 5 bases and J dropped 4 bases, with 5 bases sitting between them. CDR3 nucleotide sequence: TGTGCCAGCAGCCTTCCCACCGGGGAGCTGTTTTTT. This codes for CASSLPTGELFF.

In nucleotides, the CDR3 is TGTGCCAGCAGTCACACCGCGGAGGGTACCTATGGCTACACCTTC. It translates to CASSHTAEGTYGYTF. V usage is TRBV12-3 or TRBV12-4 and J usage is TRBJ1-2; D unclear. The CDR3 has 15 amino acids. V dropped 5 bases and J dropped 4 bases, with 17 bases sitting between them.

This chain connects TRBV4-1 to TRBJ2-7; 11 bases agree with TRBD2. Trimming at V came to 0 bases and at J to 2 bases, leaving 0 bases not matched to a gene. The CDR3 sequence is 15 residues long. Germline V CDR1 and CDR2: MGHRA, YSYEKL. This chain's CDR3 is CASSQDSGRAYEQYF. In DNA form, the CDR3 reads TGCGCCAGCAGCCAAGATAGCGGGAGGGCCTACGAGCAGTACTTC.

This clonotype was observed a handful of times. V usage is TRBV20-1 and J usage is TRBJ1-1; D uncertain. V was trimmed by 4 bases and J by 4 bases, leaving 13 bases between them. CDR1 is DFQATT, CDR2 SNEGSKA, per germline (reference sequence). The CDR3 covers 13 residues. CDR3 loop: CSAIMGVGTEAFF. The CDR3 DNA sequence: TGCAGTGCTATTATGGGCGTAGGCACTGAAGCTTTCTTT.

The chain couples TRBV4-3 to TRBJ1-2; D is undetermined. V lost 3 bases and J lost 3, with 11 bases in between. The CDR3 loop spans 14 amino acids. From germline, CDR1 is LGHNA and CDR2 YSLEER. The CDR3 DNA reads TGCGCCAGCAGCCAGGATACGGCCCACTATGGCTACACCTTC. Its translation: CASSQDTAHYGYTF.

This clonotype was seen more than once but under ten times. Written as DNA, the CDR3 is TGCGCCAGCAGCTTGGCCGTAGTAGGGGGTAACACTGAAGCTTTCTTT. Amino acid sequence: CASSLAVVGGNTEAFF. This sequence joins TRBV5-1 and TRBJ1-1; possible D gene TRBD1, 6 bases. The CDR3 contains 16 residues. Deletions cut 0 bases from V and 2 bases from J, with 14 bases between. Germline V lookup: CDR1 SGHRS, CDR2 YFSETQ.

This clonotype has more than one count but fewer than ten. This chain links TRBV24-1 with TRBJ2-3; D is unclear. Trimming removed 4 bases at V and 0 bases at J, with 13 bases between. Germline loops: CDR1 KGHDR, CDR2 SFDVKD. The CDR3 runs 16 residues. The CDR3 loop reads CATSDLEFASTDTQYF. The CDR3 bases are TGTGCCACCAGTGACCTTGAGTTCGCTAGCACAGATACGCAGTATTTT.

The V gene is TRBV19, the J gene TRBJ2-7; D is tentatively TRBD1 or TRBD2 (5 bases each). V dropped 1 base and J dropped 3 bases, with 19 bases sitting between them. Germline V gives CDR1 LNHDA, CDR2 SQIVND (reference sequence). The CDR3 has 17 amino acids. CDR3 in DNA: TGTGCCAGTAGTATAGGTCCGCCGGGACGGGCCTACTACGAGCAGTACTTC. Its protein is CASSIGPPGRAYYEQYF.

The rearrangement uses TRBV5-1 and TRBJ1-1; 7 nucleotides agree with TRBD1. The length of the CDR3 is 14 residues. After removal of 3 bases from V and 5 bases from J, the junction contained 7 bases not matched to a gene. Germline V gene lookup returns CDR1 SGHRS and CDR2 YFSETQ. CDR3 amino acids: CASSSGGGRTEAFF. CDR3 nucleotide sequence: TGCGCCAGCAGCTCTGGAGGGGGCCGGACTGAAGCTTTCTTT. The variable domain in full, with the rest retrieved from reference TRBV5-1 and TRBJ1-1, is KAGVTQTPRYLIKTRGQQVTLSCSPISGHRSVSWYQQTPGQGLQFLFEYFSETQRNKGNFPGRFSGRQFSNSRSEMNVSTLELGDSALYLCASSSGGGRTEAFFGQGTRLTVV.

This rearrangement joins TRBV27 to TRBJ2-5; no clear D gene. The V gene lost 11 bases and the J gene lost 4 bases, with 8 bases spanning the gap. The CDR3 consists of 10 residues. CDR1 and CDR2 (germline): MNHEY, SMNVEV (reference sequence). The CDR3 protein is CACARETQYF. The CDR3 coding sequence is TGTGCCTGTGCCAGAGAGACCCAGTACTTC.

V is TRBV3-1 and J is TRBJ1-2; D is unresolved. V was cut by 4 bases and J by 5 bases, with 14 bases left in between. The CDR3 spans 14 residues. Germline V lookup: CDR1 LGHDT, CDR2 YNNKEL (reference sequence). Here the CDR3 DNA reads TGTGCCAGCAGCCGCAAAGGAGGAGGTTATGGCTACACCTTC. This translates into CASSRKGGGYGYTF.

The chain couples TRBV20-1 to TRBJ2-7; the D is unclear. V lost 3 bases to trimming and J lost 5 bases, with 11 bases between them. CDR3 length: 12 amino acids. The V gene's germline CDR1 is DFQATT and CDR2 SNEGSKA (reference sequence). The CDR3 DNA sequence: TGCAGTGCTAGGGGTCCGACCGACGAGCAGTACTTC. Amino acid sequence: CSARGPTDEQYF.

J is TRBJ2-6 and V is TRBV15; 8 bases map to TRBD1. V shed 4 bases, J shed 0 bases, and the junction held 8 bases outside the gene matches. CDR3 length equals 18 residues. CDR1 and CDR2 (germline): LNHNV, YYDKDF (reference sequence). Written as DNA, the CDR3 is TGTGCCACCAGCAAAAGGGACAGGTGGATCTCTGGGGCCAACGTCCTGACTTTC. Encoded protein: CATSKRDRWISGANVLTF.

This clonotype appeared a single time. This sequence joins TRBV3-1 and TRBJ2-6; D is perhaps TRBD1 or TRBD2 (6 bases each). Germline CDR1 is LGHDT and CDR2 is YNNKEL (reference sequence). CDR3 size: 15 residues. V was cut by 5 bases and J by 6 bases, with 14 bases left in between. For the CDR3, the DNA is TGTGCCAGCAGCGCCCGGGGGCGCCAGGCCAACGTCCTGACTTTC. Protein: CASSARGRQANVLTF. Full variable domain (outside the CDR3, taken from reference TRBV3-1 and TRBJ2-6): DTAVSQTPKYLVTQMGNDKSIKCEQNLGHDTMYWYKQDSKKFLKIMFSYNNKELIINETVPNRFSPKSPDKAHLNLHINSLELGDSAVYFCASSARGRQANVLTFGAGSRLTVL.

The V and J genes are TRBV5-1 and TRBJ2-6, with a tentative D call TRBD1 (6 bases). The CDR3 runs 16 residues. Germline V gene sequence: CDR1 SGHRS, CDR2 YFSETQ. V was cut by 1 base and J by 0 bases, with 8 bases left in between. CDR3 amino acids: CASSLRQASGANVLTF. CDR3 coding DNA: TGCGCCAGCAGCTTGAGACAGGCCTCTGGGGCCAACGTCCTGACTTTC.

The table lists this clonotype with many counts. This chain connects TRBV24-1 to TRBJ2-2; TRBD1 might be the D (5 bases). V lost 2 bases and J 6 bases, leaving 9 bases between the germline ends. CDR3 length equals 14 residues. Germline lookup yields CDR1 KGHDR and CDR2 SFDVKD. Written as DNA, the CDR3 is TGTGCCACCAGTGATTCCAGGGTATCCGGGGAGCTGTTTTTT. It is translated as CATSDSRVSGELFF.

The chain recombines TRBV6-5 with TRBJ2-7, with a possible D match to TRBD2 (6 bases). From germline, CDR1 is MNHEY and CDR2 SVGAGI. The V gene lost 0 bases and the J gene lost 0 bases, with 12 bases spanning the gap. The CDR3 runs 16 residues. CDR3 nucleotides: TGTGCCAGCAGTTACTCTAGCCCCGGGAGCTCCTACGAGCAGTACTTC. Translated: CASSYSSPGSSYEQYF.

This chain uses TRBV29-1 with TRBJ2-7; D call uncertain. Germline CDR1 is SQVTM and CDR2 is ANQGSEA. Trimming left V 6 bases short and J 5 bases short, with 2 bases between. The CDR3 length is 8 residues. The CDR3 loop is CSVHEQYF. In nucleotides, the CDR3 is TGCAGCGTCCACGAGCAGTACTTC.

This clonotype was counted a few times. The CDR3 spells CASSSDGRSGNTIYF. The DNA of the CDR3 is TGTGCCAGCAGCTCGGACGGCCGCTCTGGAAACACCATATATTTT. This rearrangement joins TRBV7-8 to TRBJ1-3; D is uncertain. CDR1 and CDR2 from the germline V gene are SGHVS and FQNEAQ. Trimming left V 4 bases short and J 0 bases short, with 10 bases between. The CDR3 is made up of 15 amino acids.

The chain joins TRBV5-1 to TRBJ1-1; D unclear. V lost 2 bases and J 1 base, leaving 12 bases between the germline ends. Germline CDR1 SGHRS, CDR2 YFSETQ. The CDR3 loop spans 15 amino acids. In DNA, the CDR3 is TGCGCCAGCAGCTTTGGGCAGGCAGAGAACACTGAAGCTTTCTTT. The encoded protein is CASSFGQAENTEAFF. Using reference TRBV5-1 and TRBJ1-1 for the parts outside the CDR3, the full variable domain is KAGVTQTPRYLIKTRGQQVTLSCSPISGHRSVSWYQQTPGQGLQFLFEYFSETQRNKGNFPGRFSGRQFSNSRSEMNVSTLELGDSALYLCASSFGQAENTEAFFGQGTRLTVV.

The chain carries TRBV2 and TRBJ1-2; 9 bases are shared with TRBD1. Germline-derived CDR1 and CDR2 are SNHLY and FYNNEI. Trimming cost V 6 bases and J 5 bases; bases outside gene matches: 10. The CDR3 is 15 amino acids. CDR3 nucleotide sequence: TGTGCCAGCAGGAACCGGGACAGGGAACTATATGGCTACACCTTC. Its protein is CASRNRDRELYGYTF.

In this sample, this clonotype turned up a few times. The chain recombines TRBV6-5 with TRBJ2-3; possible D gene TRBD1, 6 bases. Trimming took 6 bases from V and 6 from J, leaving 16 bases between them. This CDR3 spans 14 amino acids. Germline V gives CDR1 MNHEY, CDR2 SVGAGI. The DNA of the CDR3 is TGTGCCAGCAGGGTGCAAACTAGGGGGGATACGCAGTATTTT. Translating gives CASRVQTRGDTQYF.

This chain links TRBV19 with TRBJ2-7, with 8 bases lining up with TRBD1. Looked up from germline, CDR1 is LNHDA and CDR2 is SQIVND (reference sequence). This CDR3 is built from 13 residues. The trim removed 6 bases at V and 3 bases at J, leaving 4 bases unmatched. CDR3 sequence: CASRGTGNYEQYF. The CDR3 bases are TGTGCCAGTAGGGGGACAGGCAACTACGAGCAGTACTTC.

The chain carries TRBV28 and TRBJ2-7; TRBD2 matches 13 bases. After removal of 4 bases from V and 0 bases from J, the junction contained 15 bases not matched to a gene. There are 20 residues in the CDR3. CDR1 and CDR2 from the germline V gene are MDHEN and SYDVKM. The CDR3 loop is CASSSYPPGTSGINSYEQYF. DNA of the CDR3: TGTGCCAGCAGTTCATACCCCCCGGGGACTAGCGGGATCAACTCCTACGAGCAGTACTTC.

This clonotype showed up many times. This chain connects TRBV24-1 to TRBJ2-2; TRBD1 or TRBD2 may be the D gene (5 bases each). This CDR3 comprises 14 residues. Trimming removed 8 bases at V and 0 bases at J, with 9 bases between. CDR1 is KGHDR, CDR2 SFDVKD, per germline. The CDR3 coding sequence is TGTGCCACCACGGGACGGGCGAACACCGGGGAGCTGTTTTTT. Its protein is CATTGRANTGELFF.

This clonotype was seen a few times. The rearrangement links TRBV6-6 to TRBJ2-1; 14 bases are a match to TRBD2. The CDR3 is 17 residues long. The V and J ends lost 6 bases and 5 bases, in that order; junction bases with no gene match: 9. Germline V gene data show CDR1 as MNHNY and CDR2 as SVGAGI (reference sequence). CDR3 protein: CASRPPTSGRADNEQFF. CDR3 coding DNA: TGTGCCAGCAGACCCCCGACTAGCGGGAGGGCAGACAATGAGCAGTTCTTC.

The chain links TRBV9 to TRBJ2-5; D is perhaps TRBD1 (5 bases). Per the germline V gene, CDR1 is SGDLS and CDR2 is YYNGEE. Trimming took 0 bases from V and 2 from J, leaving 11 bases between them. There are 15 residues in the CDR3. CDR3 in DNA: TGTGCCAGCAGCGTAGAGGAGACAGATCAAGAGACCCAGTACTTC. It yields the protein CASSVEETDQETQYF.

This chain uses TRBV29-1 with TRBJ1-2; no clear D gene. The CDR3 extends over 13 amino acids. Germline lookup yields CDR1 SQVTM and CDR2 ANQGSEA. V lost 0 bases, J lost 4 bases, and 9 bases lay in between. In nucleotides, the CDR3 is TGCAGCGTTGAAGAAAAGACATTCTATGGCTACACCTTC. Amino acids: CSVEEKTFYGYTF.

This clonotype was seen only a few times. The CDR3 nucleotides read TGCGCCAGCAGCTCACAGGGGATGGGATATAATTCACCCCTCCACTTT. The encoded protein is CASSSQGMGYNSPLHF. The rearrangement joins TRBV5-1 to TRBJ1-6, with 7 bases matching TRBD1. The junction had 7 bases not matched to a gene; V was cut back by 3 bases and J by 4 bases. Per germline, CDR1 SGHRS and CDR2 YFSETQ. The CDR3 is 16 residues long.

The rearrangement joins TRBV5-1 to TRBJ2-2; 8 bases align to TRBD1. The V segment lost 5 bases and the J segment 4 bases; nucleotides outside the gene matches: 7. This CDR3 region has 15 residues. Germline CDR1 reads SGHRS; CDR2 reads YFSETQ. The CDR3 coding sequence is TGCGCCAGCAGACTGGACAGGGATGGCACCGGGGAGCTGTTTTTT. Encoded protein: CASRLDRDGTGELFF.

This clonotype was observed a few times. V gene TRBV6-1 combines with J gene TRBJ1-1, with D tentatively TRBD1 (6 bases). The CDR3 has 15 residues. CDR1 MNHNS and CDR2 SASEGT come from the germline V gene. The V end lost 1 base, the J end lost 0 bases, and 9 bases lay between the germline ends. CDR3 loop: CASSEGGALNTEAFF. The CDR3 nucleotides read TGTGCCAGCAGTGAAGGGGGGGCACTGAACACTGAAGCTTTCTTT.

The chain has TRBV6-1 and TRBJ2-7; D remains ambiguous. CDR3 size: 13 residues. V shed 6 bases and J shed 0 bases, with 9 bases lying between them. CDR1 is MNHNS and CDR2 is SASEGT in the germline V gene. The CDR3 DNA sequence: TGTGCCAGCAGGGAGCCACACTCCTACGAGCAGTACTTC. It translates to CASREPHSYEQYF.